The present T cell receptor beta chain was sequenced within a study of Ad26.COV2.S vaccination and SARS-CoV-2 variants. Trimming stripped 2 bases from V and 3 bases from J, with 3 bases between. The germline gives CDR1 SGHDT, CDR2 YYEEEE. The CDR3 has 12 amino acids. With respect to this clone: Its antigen is as yet unknown.

Produced via immunoSEQ multiplex PCR; TCRdb's table is partial and in-frame only. The table shows about 480,000 clones, with roughly 89% occurring only once. Findings and caveats of the study: Ad26.COV2.S recipients had broader spike-specific TCRs (P = 0.0014).

Treatment noted: some 20 received Ad26.COV2.S at low or high dose, single or two shots; about 5 received placebo; per-sample allocation not given. The samples were gathered on day 63 after the first injection of vaccine or placebo. This chain joins TRBV5-6 and TRBJ2-4, with D unclear. This TCR derives from a person aged 18-65 years who received the Ad26.COV2.S COVID-19 vaccine or a placebo. The sequences come from peripheral blood, collected in a trial of Ad26.COV2.S vaccine versus placebo. DNA for the CDR3: TGTGCCAGCAGCTTACTCAAAAACATTCAGTACTTC. Translating gives CASSLLKNIQYF.